Sequencing of this T cell receptor beta chain was carried out in a study of identical twins. Study-level points and caveats: The abundant beta clonotypes from cord blood had fewer insertions, and memory repertoires had none of this. Out-of-frame beta chain sequences displayed weaker excess sharing between twins.

The CDR3 covers 15 residues. The V gene end was trimmed by 8 bases and the J gene end by 5 bases; junction bases not matched to a gene: 9. Looked up from germline, CDR1 is ENHRY and CDR2 is SYGVKD. Healthy Caucasians were all of the donors. A universal primer site arose from template switching, and cDNA bore unique molecular identifiers. Using its own MiXCR run on the 5' RACE reads, TCRdb lists one record per CDR3 protein. In the table there are 400,000 to 600,000 distinct CDR3 sequences, approximately 20% of which are singletons. A few counts support this clonotype. Its matching antigen is unknown. These data were likewise used in another study, on yellow fever vaccine responses in identical twins.

This chain links TRBV10-3 with TRBJ2-5, with 12 bases that match TRBD2. Input material: CD4+ T cells sorted from blood. The clonotype comes from a woman aged 18-29 years in good health. CDR3 region: CAIRKTSGSDETQYF. The CDR3 nucleotides read TGTGCCATCCGTAAGACTAGCGGGAGTGATGAGACCCAGTACTTC.